One and the same sample provided the 29 T cell receptor beta chains below, sequenced in a study of T cell changes during pregnancy in multiple sclerosis. Clones were sequenced by immunoSEQ multiplex PCR, and TCRdb holds only the in-frame ones, with some missing. The sample records about 100,000 clones, about 90% being singletons. Sample: peripheral blood, taken in the third trimester of pregnancy. The source is a female donor in good health, enrolled as a control in a pregnancy study.

This clone has a handful of counts. J is TRBJ1-5 and V is TRBV19; TRBD1 matches 7 bases. The CDR3 totals 14 residues. J lost 5 bases, V lost 10 bases, and 11 bases had no gene match. Germline values: CDR1 LNHDA, CDR2 SQIVND (reference sequence). CDR3 amino acids: CATGGRGNYQPQHF. CDR3 in DNA: TGTGCCACCGGGGGCAGGGGGAATTATCAGCCCCAGCATTTT. Variable domain in full (rest from reference TRBV19 and TRBJ1-5): DGGITQSPKYLFRKEGQNVTLSCEQNLNHDAMYWYRQDPGQGLRLIYYSQIVNDFQKGDIAEGYSVSREKKESFPLTVTSAQKNPTAFYLCATGGRGNYQPQHFGDGTRLSIL.

The CDR3 protein is CSVSGDPSTEAFF. The CDR3 region has the DNA TGCAGCGTTTCGGGAGACCCAAGCACTGAAGCTTTCTTT. The chain employs TRBV29-1 and TRBJ1-1; no reliable D call. The CDR3 spans 13 residues. CDR1 and CDR2 from the germline V gene are SQVTM and ANQGSEA. V was cut by 5 bases and J by 4 bases, with 14 bases left in between.

The chain recombines TRBV9 with TRBJ2-1, with a tentative D call TRBD2 (5 bases). Germline V gene lookup returns CDR1 SGDLS and CDR2 YYNGEE. This CDR3 is built from 16 residues. Trimming shortened V by 5 bases and J by 0 bases, and 15 bases separated the two germline ends. CDR3 bases: TGTGCCAGCAGTGCCGTGCTTGGGAGCTCCTACAATGAGCAGTTCTTC. Translated: CASSAVLGSSYNEQFF.

The gene calls are TRBV30 and TRBJ1-4; TRBD1 is a possible D gene (6 bases). Trimming took 2 bases from V and 3 from J, leaving 10 bases between them. This CDR3 has 14 amino acids. The V gene's germline CDR1 is GTSNPN and CDR2 SVGIG (reference sequence). Here the CDR3 DNA reads TGTGCCTGGAGTCGGACAGACTCTAATGAAAAACTGTTTTTT. This codes for CAWSRTDSNEKLFF.

The CDR3 here is CASSFFGTDTQYF. CDR3 nucleotide sequence: TGTGCCAGCAGTTTTTTCGGGACAGATACGCAGTATTTT. The chain carries TRBV27 and TRBJ2-3; D gene unclear. The CDR3 spans 13 residues. V lost 3 bases and J 3 bases, leaving 7 bases between the germline ends. Germline V lookup: CDR1 MNHEY, CDR2 SMNVEV (reference sequence).

The rearrangement links TRBV15 to TRBJ2-7; 7 bases map to TRBD1. This CDR3 is 16 amino acids long. The germline gives CDR1 LNHNV, CDR2 YYDKDF (reference sequence). V was pared by 0 bases and J by 3 bases, with 8 bases of the junction left unmatched. CDR3 loop: CATSRDLFAGGYEQYF. The CDR3 DNA reads as TGTGCCACCAGCAGAGATCTCTTCGCAGGGGGCTACGAGCAGTACTTC.

The chain is built from TRBV19 and TRBJ2-2; D possibly corresponds to TRBD2 (5 bases). V lost 7 bases and J lost 4, with 10 bases in between. Germline loops: CDR1 LNHDA, CDR2 SQIVND (reference sequence). This CDR3 is built from 13 residues. CDR3 nucleotides: TGTGCCAGTATCTATCGGGGCACCGGGGAGCTGTTTTTT. Its protein is CASIYRGTGELFF.

The CDR3 is CASSGASTDTQYF. As DNA, the CDR3 is TGTGCCAGCAGTGGGGCCAGCACAGATACGCAGTATTTT. This chain connects TRBV6-4 to TRBJ2-3; D unresolved. V was clipped by 4 bases and J by 0 bases, with 5 bases between them. This CDR3 has 13 residues. CDR1 MRHNA and CDR2 SNTAGT come from the germline V gene.

The chain joins TRBV7-2 to TRBJ1-5; 7 positions agree with TRBD1. This CDR3 has 16 amino acids. Germline assignment: CDR1 SGHTA and CDR2 FQGNSA. The J segment lost 6 bases and the V segment lost 1 base, leaving 9 bases of the junction unmatched. CDR3 DNA: TGTGCCAGCAGCTTAGGGAGGGCCCAGGGGGGTCAGCCCCAGCATTTT. Translated, it gives CASSLGRAQGGQPQHF.

This sequence joins TRBV11-3 and TRBJ2-6; D possibly corresponds to TRBD1 (6 bases). This CDR3 comprises 17 residues. Trimming took 2 bases from V and 0 from J, leaving 11 bases between them. Germline CDR1 SGHNT, CDR2 YENEEA. The CDR3 sequence: CASSLIRDNSGANVLTF. In nucleotides, the CDR3 is TGTGCCAGCAGCTTAATACGGGACAACTCTGGGGCCAACGTCCTGACTTTC.

The V call is TRBV19, the J call TRBJ1-2; 10 nucleotides agree with TRBD1. Trimming took 5 bases from V and 2 from J; bases not matched to a gene: 5. The germline V gene encodes CDR1 LNHDA and CDR2 SQIVND (reference sequence). The CDR3 has 15 residues. CDR3 DNA: TGTGCCAGTAGTTGGGGACAGGGGATGAACTATGGCTACACCTTC. Translated: CASSWGQGMNYGYTF.

The chain combines TRBV25-1 with TRBJ1-2; TRBD1 is a possible D gene (5 bases). The CDR3 runs 18 residues. The germline V and J ends were trimmed by 0 bases and 5 bases, with 22 bases remaining between them. Germline-derived CDR1 and CDR2 are MGHDK and SYGVNS. The CDR3 DNA reads TGTGCCAGCAGTGAATATACGGGCGTCGGGGGAGTGGGGTATGGCTACACCTTC. Its translation is CASSEYTGVGGVGYGYTF.

This chain connects TRBV10-3 to TRBJ1-2, with D perhaps TRBD1 (6 bases). The length of the CDR3 is 13 residues. V shed 2 bases and J shed 4 bases, with 8 bases lying between them. The V gene's germline CDR1 is ENHRY and CDR2 SYGVKD. The CDR3 loop is CAISETGSYGYTF. CDR3 DNA sequence: TGTGCCATCAGTGAGACAGGGTCCTATGGCTACACCTTC.

This clone was picked up one time. The genes are TRBV19 and TRBJ1-6; a weak D match, TRBD1 (6 bases). The V and J ends lost 5 bases and 0 bases respectively, with 20 bases between them. Germline values: CDR1 LNHDA, CDR2 SQIVND (reference sequence). There are 19 residues in the CDR3. The CDR3 spells CASSYKQGIPFSYNSPLHF. CDR3 DNA sequence: TGTGCCAGTAGTTACAAGCAGGGGATTCCCTTCTCCTATAATTCACCCCTCCACTTT.

Worth noting for this clone: Mismatch with germline at one junction end may stem from a read error. This sample also contains other DNA sequences that code for the same CDR3. The rearrangement links TRBV5-1 to TRBJ2-7; 9 bases align to TRBD1. The CDR3 consists of 15 residues. The germline CDR1 and CDR2 sequences are SGHRS and YFSETQ. The CDR3 loop is CASSLGRTGAEEQYF. The CDR3 bases are TGCGCCAGTAGCTTGGGCCGGACAGGGGCGGAGGAGCAGTACTTC.

The V call is TRBV7-2, the J call TRBJ1-1, with a weak D call TRBD1 (5 bases). Germline lookup yields CDR1 SGHTA and CDR2 FQGNSA. The CDR3 runs 14 residues. Trimming cost V 5 bases and J 0 bases, with 10 bases left between them. The CDR3 sequence: CASSVRQLNTEAFF. CDR3 in DNA: TGTGCCAGCAGCGTCAGACAGCTGAACACTGAAGCTTTCTTT.

There are a few counts of this clone. The chain is built from TRBV4-3 and TRBJ1-1, with 7 bases matching TRBD1. This CDR3 has 15 amino acids. CDR1 and CDR2 (germline): LGHNA, YSLEER. V lost 3 bases to trimming and J lost 0 bases; unmatched junction nucleotides: 4. In DNA form, the CDR3 reads TGCGCCAGCAGCCAGCACAGGGGCATGAACACTGAAGCTTTCTTT. It codes for CASSQHRGMNTEAFF.

The CDR3 loop reads CASSETANQPQHF. CDR3 DNA sequence: TGTGCCAGCAGTGAAACAGCCAATCAGCCCCAGCATTTT. The chain carries TRBV6-4 and TRBJ1-5; D unclear. The ends were cut back, 3 bases at V and 3 bases at J, with 6 bases in the middle. The CDR3 extends over 13 amino acids. Looked up from germline, CDR1 is MRHNA and CDR2 is SNTAGT.

The rearrangement links TRBV6-6 to TRBJ2-7; 9 nucleotides match TRBD1. The germline V gene encodes CDR1 MNHNY and CDR2 SVGAGI (reference sequence). The V gene end was trimmed by 0 bases and the J gene end by 0 bases; junction bases not matched to a gene: 3. The CDR3 covers 16 residues. CDR3 nucleotides: TGTGCCAGCAGTTACTCACAGGGGGCAGGCTCCTACGAGCAGTACTTC. Amino acids: CASSYSQGAGSYEQYF.

This rearrangement joins TRBV5-4 to TRBJ1-2; D uncertain. This CDR3 has 13 residues. Germline V lookup: CDR1 SGHNT, CDR2 YYREEE (reference sequence). Trimming took 0 bases from V and 4 from J, leaving 7 bases between them. The CDR3 loop reads CASSLVGSYGYTF. The CDR3 coding sequence is TGTGCCAGCAGCTTGGTAGGGAGCTATGGCTACACCTTC.

The V gene is TRBV7-2, the J gene TRBJ2-3, with 12 bases that match TRBD2. The junction had 4 bases not matched to a gene; V was cut back by 2 bases and J by 4 bases. Germline values: CDR1 SGHTA, CDR2 FQGNSA. The CDR3 contains 16 residues. CDR3: CASSLLAGGTPDTQYF. CDR3 DNA: TGTGCCAGCAGCTTACTAGCGGGAGGGACCCCAGATACGCAGTATTTT. The variable domain in full, completed from reference TRBV7-2 and TRBJ2-3, reads GAGVSQSPSNKVTEKGKDVELRCDPISGHTALYWYRQSLGQGLEFLIYFQGNSAPDKSGLPSDRFSAERTGGSVSTLTIQRTQQEDSAVYLCASSLLAGGTPDTQYFGPGTRLTVL.

The chain combines TRBV7-2 with TRBJ2-1, with 14 positions matching TRBD2. This CDR3 has 17 residues. J was trimmed by 4 bases and V by 3 bases; bases with no gene match: 5. Germline assignment: CDR1 SGHTA and CDR2 FQGNSA. In DNA, the CDR3 is TGTGCCAGCAGCTTGACTAGCGGGGGGGGGTCTTACAATGAGCAGTTCTTC. The encoded protein is CASSLTSGGGSYNEQFF. The variable domain in full, completed from reference TRBV7-2 and TRBJ2-1, reads GAGVSQSPSNKVTEKGKDVELRCDPISGHTALYWYRQSLGQGLEFLIYFQGNSAPDKSGLPSDRFSAERTGGSVSTLTIQRTQQEDSAVYLCASSLTSGGGSYNEQFFGPGTRLTVL.

The rearrangement joins TRBV27 to TRBJ1-4; D possibly corresponds to TRBD1 (6 bases). Per the germline V gene, CDR1 is MNHEY and CDR2 is SMNVEV (reference sequence). V dropped 5 bases and J dropped 7 bases, with 14 bases sitting between them. This CDR3 spans 14 amino acids. This CDR3 is CASSPGGGSEKLFF. CDR3 bases: TGTGCCAGCAGTCCGGGGGGCGGGAGTGAAAAACTGTTTTTT.

The J gene is TRBJ2-5, the V gene TRBV10-3; 12 nucleotides agree with TRBD2. This CDR3 has 15 residues. The V and J ends lost 10 bases and 5 bases, in that order; junction bases with no gene match: 11. Germline V gene sequence: CDR1 ENHRY, CDR2 SYGVKD. The CDR3 coding sequence is TGTGCCACTAAGACTAGCGGGGGCCCGACGGAGACCCAGTACTTC. This encodes CATKTSGGPTETQYF.

The CDR3 region has the DNA TGTGCCAGCATCCCCCCGGGGGACAGATATAATGAGCAGTTCTTC. Its translation: CASIPPGDRYNEQFF. The V and J genes are TRBV2 and TRBJ2-1, with a tentative D call TRBD1 (7 bases). Germline V gives CDR1 SNHLY, CDR2 FYNNEI. CDR3 size: 15 residues. V shed 7 bases and J shed 7 bases, with 20 bases lying between them.

The chain couples TRBV5-1 to TRBJ1-5; 11 nucleotides agree with TRBD1. This CDR3 has 16 residues. V shed 4 bases, J shed 3 bases, and the junction held 6 bases outside the gene matches. Germline-derived CDR1 and CDR2 are SGHRS and YFSETQ. The CDR3 is CASSPGTGGVNQPQHF. CDR3 bases: TGCGCCAGCAGCCCTGGGACAGGGGGAGTCAATCAGCCCCAGCATTTT.

The rearrangement links TRBV7-6 to TRBJ1-1; D not certain. The CDR3 length is 13 residues. Germline V gives CDR1 SGHVS, CDR2 FNYEAQ. V was pared by 2 bases and J by 8 bases, with 12 bases between. In DNA, the CDR3 is TGTGCCAGCAGCTTAAGAGATAGCGGAGAAGCTTTCTTT. It translates to CASSLRDSGEAFF. The entire variable domain, with the rest obtained from reference TRBV7-6 and TRBJ1-1, is as follows: GAGVSQSPRYKVTKRGQDVALRCDPISGHVSLYWYRQALGQGPEFLTYFNYEAQQDKSGLPNDRFSAERPEGSISTLTIQRTEQRDSAMYRCASSLRDSGEAFFGQGTRLTVV.

The rearrangement links TRBV5-4 to TRBJ2-5; 12 bases map to TRBD1. Unmatched junction bases numbered 7, after V lost 2 bases and J lost 5 bases. Per germline, CDR1 SGHNT and CDR2 YYREEE (reference sequence). This CDR3 contains 16 residues. CDR3 region: CASSFPPGQGAETQYF. In DNA, the CDR3 is TGTGCCAGCAGCTTTCCGCCGGGACAGGGGGCCGAGACCCAGTACTTC. Full variable domain (outside the CDR3, taken from reference TRBV5-4 and TRBJ2-5): ETGVTQSPTHLIKTRGQQVTLRCSSQSGHNTVSWYQQALGQGPQFIFQYYREEENGRGNFPPRFSGLQFPNYSSELNVNALELDDSALYLCASSFPPGQGAETQYFGPGTRLLVL.

The rearrangement links TRBV5-1 to TRBJ2-7; TRBD1 might be the D (6 bases). Per the germline V gene, CDR1 is SGHRS and CDR2 is YFSETQ. The V end was cut by 4 bases, the J end by 2 bases, with 13 bases between. The length of the CDR3 is 14 residues. DNA for the CDR3: TGCGCCAGCAGCGCCGGGACAACAACCTACGAGCAGTACTTC. This gives the protein CASSAGTTTYEQYF.